This paragraph reports one T cell receptor (beta chain). The assay was immunoSEQ multiplex PCR, and TCRdb's table has in-frame clones only and misses some. The sample contains 50,000 to 60,000 clones, roughly four fifths of which appear only once. This entry belongs to a study of identifying expanded T cells in peripheral blood. During the collection period, no donor immune events like infections were recorded. Per germline, CDR1 SGHTA and CDR2 FQGNSA. V was cut by 2 bases and J by 5 bases, with 15 bases left in between. The CDR3 spans 15 residues. The clonotype originates from a person aged 18 to 70 in good health. The sample taken for sequencing was blood. This chain uses TRBV7-2 with TRBJ2-5; perhaps TRBD1 as D (6 bases). CDR3 sequence: CASSLFRTAEETQYF. DNA of the CDR3: TGTGCCAGCAGCTTATTTCGGACAGCCGAGGAGACCCAGTACTTC.